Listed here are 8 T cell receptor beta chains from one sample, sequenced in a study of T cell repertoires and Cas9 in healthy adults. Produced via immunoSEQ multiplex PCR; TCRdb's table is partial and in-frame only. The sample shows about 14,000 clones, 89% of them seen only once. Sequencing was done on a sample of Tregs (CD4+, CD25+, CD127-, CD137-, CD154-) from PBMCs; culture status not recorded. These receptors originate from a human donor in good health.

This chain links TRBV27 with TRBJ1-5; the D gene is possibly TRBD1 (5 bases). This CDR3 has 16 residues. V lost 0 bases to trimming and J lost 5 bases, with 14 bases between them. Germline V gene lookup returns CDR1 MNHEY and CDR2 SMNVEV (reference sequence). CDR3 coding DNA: TGTGCCAGCAGTTTATCTTTGGGGCTATCCCATCAGCCCCAGCATTTT. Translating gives CASSLSLGLSHQPQHF.

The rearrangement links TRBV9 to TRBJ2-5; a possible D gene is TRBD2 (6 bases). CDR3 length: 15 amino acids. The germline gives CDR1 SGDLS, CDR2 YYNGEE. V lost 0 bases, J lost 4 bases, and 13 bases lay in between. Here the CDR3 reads CASSVAPSVVETQYF. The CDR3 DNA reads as TGTGCCAGCAGCGTAGCCCCTAGCGTGGTAGAGACCCAGTACTTC.

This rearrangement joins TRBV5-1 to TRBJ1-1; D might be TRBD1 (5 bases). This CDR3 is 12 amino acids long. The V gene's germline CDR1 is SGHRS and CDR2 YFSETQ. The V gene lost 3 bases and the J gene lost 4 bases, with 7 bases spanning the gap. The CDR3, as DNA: TGCGCCAGCAGCTCTGGGGGCACTGAAGCTTTCTTT. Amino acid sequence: CASSSGGTEAFF. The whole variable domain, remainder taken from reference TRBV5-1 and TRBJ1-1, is KAGVTQTPRYLIKTRGQQVTLSCSPISGHRSVSWYQQTPGQGLQFLFEYFSETQRNKGNFPGRFSGRQFSNSRSEMNVSTLELGDSALYLCASSSGGTEAFFGQGTRLTVV.

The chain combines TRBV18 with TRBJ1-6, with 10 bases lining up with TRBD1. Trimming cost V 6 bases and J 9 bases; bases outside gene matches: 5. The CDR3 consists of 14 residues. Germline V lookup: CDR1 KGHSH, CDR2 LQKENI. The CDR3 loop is CASSPDRGTSPLHF. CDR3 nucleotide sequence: TGTGCCAGCTCCCCGGACAGGGGGACTTCACCCCTCCACTTT.

The CDR3 DNA sequence: TGTGCCAGCAGCGACCCGCGGCGTCCCTACGAGCAGTACTTC. This gives the protein CASSDPRRPYEQYF. The J gene is TRBJ2-7, the V gene TRBV25-1; no firm D call. CDR1 MGHDK and CDR2 SYGVNS come from the germline V gene. This CDR3 contains 14 residues. Deletions cut 6 bases from V and 2 bases from J, with 14 bases between.

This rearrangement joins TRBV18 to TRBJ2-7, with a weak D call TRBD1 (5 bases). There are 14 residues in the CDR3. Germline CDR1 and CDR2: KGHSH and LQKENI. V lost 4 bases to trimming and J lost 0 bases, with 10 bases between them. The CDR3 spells CASSLTAYSYEQYV. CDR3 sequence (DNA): TGTGCCAGCTCACTGACAGCTTACTCCTACGAGCAGTACGTC.

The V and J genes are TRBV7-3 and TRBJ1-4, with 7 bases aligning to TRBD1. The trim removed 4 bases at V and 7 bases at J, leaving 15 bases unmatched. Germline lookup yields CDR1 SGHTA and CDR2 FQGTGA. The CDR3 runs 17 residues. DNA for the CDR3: TGTGCCAGCAGCTCGGGCCCCCCCGGGACAGCAGGTGAAAAACTGTTTTTT. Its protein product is CASSSGPPGTAGEKLFF.

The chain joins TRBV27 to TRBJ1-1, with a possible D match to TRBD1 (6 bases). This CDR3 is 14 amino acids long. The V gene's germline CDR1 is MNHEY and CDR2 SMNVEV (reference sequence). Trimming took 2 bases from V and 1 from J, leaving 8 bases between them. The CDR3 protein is CASSLRQENTEAFF. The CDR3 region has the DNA TGTGCCAGCAGTTTAAGACAGGAGAACACTGAAGCTTTCTTT.